This T cell receptor beta chain comes out of a study of identical twins. Study observations and caveats: Twins showed weaker excess sharing in their beta out-of-frame sequences. Abundant beta clonotypes from cord blood had fewer insertions, unlike memory repertoires, which showed none.

V lost 2 bases and J lost 5, with 7 bases in between. Looked up from germline, CDR1 is MNHEY and CDR2 is SVGAGI. The CDR3 is made up of 13 amino acids. For this clonotype: Its antigen is undetermined.

TCRdb itself ran the 5' RACE reads through MiXCR, one entry per CDR3 protein. The sample includes roughly 1,500,000 distinct CDR3 sequences, 32% seen only once; the top ten take roughly 0.3%. V usage is TRBV6-5 and J usage is TRBJ2-1; no definite D call. Sequenced material: cord blood. The clonotype comes from a newborn girl in good health. The CDR3 spells CASSYRRHNEQFF. The CDR3 bases are TGTGCCAGCAGTTACCGTCGTCACAATGAGCAGTTCTTC.